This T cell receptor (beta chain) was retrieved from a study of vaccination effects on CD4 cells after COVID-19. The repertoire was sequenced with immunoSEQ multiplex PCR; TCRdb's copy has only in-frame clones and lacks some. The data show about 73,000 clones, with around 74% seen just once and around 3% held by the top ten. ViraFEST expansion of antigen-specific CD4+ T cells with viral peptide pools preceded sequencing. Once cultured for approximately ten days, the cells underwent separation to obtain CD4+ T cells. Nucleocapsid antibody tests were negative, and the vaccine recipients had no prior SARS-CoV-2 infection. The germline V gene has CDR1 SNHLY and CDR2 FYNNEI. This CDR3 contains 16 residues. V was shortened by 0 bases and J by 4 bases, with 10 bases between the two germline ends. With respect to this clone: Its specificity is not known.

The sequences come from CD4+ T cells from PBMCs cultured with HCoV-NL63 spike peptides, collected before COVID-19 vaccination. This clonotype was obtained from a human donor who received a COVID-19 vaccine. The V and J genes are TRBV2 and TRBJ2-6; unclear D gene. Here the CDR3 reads CASSEAIGFGANVLTF. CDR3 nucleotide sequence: TGTGCCAGCAGTGAAGCCATAGGGTTCGGGGCCAACGTCCTGACTTTC.